The 7 T cell receptor beta chains listed next were all sequenced from one sample in a study of T cell repertoires in cytomegalovirus infection. TCRdb reprocessed the reads with MiXCR, giving one entry per CDR3 protein. The profile shows fewer than 550,000 distinct CDR3 sequences, more than 15% of them singletons. Sequencing was carried out using CD8+ T cells from PBMCs. Receptors were obtained from a human donor in good health (CMV status not recorded). Some clones in this sample may be carry-over from other donors' samples.

Many counts were recorded for this clonotype. The chain has TRBV11-2 and TRBJ1-1, with 8 bases that match TRBD1. The CDR3 spans 14 residues. The V gene end was trimmed by 6 bases and the J gene end by 1 base; junction bases not matched to a gene: 4. Germline V CDR1 and CDR2: SGHAT, FQNNGV. The CDR3 DNA reads as TGTGCCAGCAGAAATGGACAGGGGAACACTGAAGCTTTCTTT. It yields the protein CASRNGQGNTEAFF.

This clonotype has ten or more counts. V gene TRBV19 combines with J gene TRBJ2-5; D not certain. Between the trimmed V and J ends, which lost 5 bases and 2 bases, there was a span of 15 bases. The CDR3 consists of 15 residues. Germline V gene lookup returns CDR1 LNHDA and CDR2 SQIVND (reference sequence). CDR3 nucleotide sequence: TGTGCCAGTAGTTCGAGAAGAGTAGATCAAGAGACCCAGTACTTC. This codes for CASSSRRVDQETQYF.

This rearrangement joins TRBV15 to TRBJ2-7; 14 nucleotides match TRBD2. V was pared by 3 bases and J by 4 bases, with 2 bases of the junction left unmatched. CDR3 length equals 15 residues. In germline, CDR1 is LNHNV, CDR2 YYDKDF (reference sequence). The DNA for the CDR3 is TGTGCCACCAGCAGTCGGACTAGCGGGAGGTACGAGCAGTACTTC. Residues: CATSSRTSGRYEQYF.

The chain recombines TRBV25-1 with TRBJ1-1, with D hard to call. The CDR3 has 14 residues. The ends were cut back, 6 bases at V and 1 base at J, with 12 bases in the middle. From germline, CDR1 is MGHDK and CDR2 SYGVNS. This CDR3 reads CASRGAKANTEAFF. CDR3 nucleotides: TGTGCCAGCAGGGGAGCTAAGGCGAACACTGAAGCTTTCTTT.

For this clonotype: A much larger clone lies a single base off, so this may be a read error. The chain links TRBV24-1 to TRBJ2-7; D is tentatively TRBD1 or TRBD2 (5 bases each). Germline-derived CDR1 and CDR2 are KGHDR and SFDVKD. CDR3 size: 16 residues. CDR3 coding DNA: TGTGACACCAGTGATTTGGGGGAAGAAAGCTCCTACGAGCAGTACTTC. Its translation is CDTSDLGEESSYEQYF.

This clonotype appeared many times. This chain uses TRBV12-3 or TRBV12-4 with TRBJ2-7; D is unclear. Trimming shortened V by 4 bases and J by 0 bases, and 10 bases separated the two germline ends. The CDR3 spans 14 residues. CDR3 bases: TGTGCCAGCAGTTCTCGTCGTAGCTCCTACGAGCAGTACTTC. This encodes CASSSRRSSYEQYF.

This clonotype occurred a few times. The CDR3 sequence: CASSSRTSYENTGELFF. CDR3 in DNA: TGCGCCAGCAGCTCCCGGACTAGCTATGAGAACACCGGGGAGCTGTTTTTT. The chain uses TRBV5-1 and TRBJ2-2; 8 bases line up with TRBD2. The CDR3 is 17 residues long. V shed 3 bases, J shed 1 base, and the junction held 8 bases outside the gene matches. The germline gives CDR1 SGHRS, CDR2 YFSETQ.